These T cell receptor beta chains were read from a single sample in a study of T cells after yellow fever vaccination. TCRdb used MiXCR to reprocess the 5' RACE reads, holding one entry per CDR3 protein. The table lists 620,000 or so distinct CDR3 sequences, less than 20% of them singletons. This specimen consisted of PBMCs, obtained less than 6 days after the first yellow fever vaccination. Source of these receptors: a man younger than 30 who received the YFV17D yellow fever vaccine. Each CDR3 is given with its conserved first and last residue. The D gene is left open where the match is weak. Rows may omit the clone size; those that give it use once, few, many or a size class.

CDR3 length: 13; J gene: TRBJ2-3; clone size: NA; V gene: TRBV6-1; D gene: NA; CDR3 DNA: TGTGCCAGCCATCGGGTGCTAGGAGATACGCAGTATTTT; CDR3 protein: CASHRVLGDTQYF
CDR3 length: 17; J gene: TRBJ2-1; clone size: few; V gene: TRBV12-5; D gene: NA; CDR3 DNA: TGTGCTAGTGGTTTACGTCTTCCGCCAAAGACTGACAATGAGCAGTTCTTC; CDR3 protein: CASGLRLPPKTDNEQFF
CDR3 length: 13; J gene: TRBJ2-7; clone size: medium-sized; V gene: TRBV29-1; D gene: NA; CDR3 DNA: TGCAGCGTTGAAGGTGGGGTCTCCTACGAGCAGTACTTC; CDR3 protein: CSVEGGVSYEQYF
CDR3 length: 14; J gene: TRBJ1-2; clone size: few; V gene: TRBV10-3; D gene: TRBD1; CDR3 DNA: TGTGCCATCAGTAATTCACAGGGGGACTATGGCTACACCTTC; CDR3 protein: CAISNSQGDYGYTF
CDR3 length: 16; J gene: TRBJ2-1; clone size: NA; V gene: TRBV7-6; D gene: TRBD2; CDR3 DNA: TGTGCCAGCAGCCCAGACCTGGGACTAGCGGTCAATGAGCAGTTCTTC; CDR3 protein: CASSPDLGLAVNEQFF
CDR3 length: 15; J gene: TRBJ2-5; clone size: few; V gene: TRBV12-3/TRBV12-4; D gene: NA; CDR3 DNA: TGTGCCAGCAGTGGACTAAGCAGGCGGCGAGAGACCCAGTACTTC; CDR3 protein: CASSGLSRRRETQYF
CDR3 length: 16; J gene: TRBJ1-1; clone size: few; V gene: TRBV15; D gene: NA; CDR3 DNA: TGTGCCACCAGCAGAGATAGGGGTGTGGGTTACACTGAAGCTTTCTTT; CDR3 protein: CATSRDRGVGYTEAFF
CDR3 length: 14; J gene: TRBJ1-6; clone size: NA; V gene: TRBV20-1; D gene: NA; CDR3 DNA: TGCAGTGCTAGAGATCGAACCAGAAATTCACCCCTCCACTTT; CDR3 protein: CSARDRTRNSPLHF
CDR3 length: 15; J gene: TRBJ2-5; clone size: NA; V gene: TRBV6-2/TRBV6-3; D gene: TRBD1; CDR3 DNA: TGTGCCAGCAGTCCCTGGGACAGCGTTGGTGAGACCCAGTACTTC; CDR3 protein: CASSPWDSVGETQYF
CDR3 length: 12; J gene: TRBJ1-1; clone size: NA; V gene: TRBV29-1; D gene: NA; CDR3 DNA: TGCAGCGTTGAATCGTATCCGGAGGAGGCTTTCTTT; CDR3 protein: CSVESYPEEAFF
CDR3 length: 11; J gene: TRBJ1-2; clone size: NA; V gene: TRBV7-2; D gene: NA; CDR3 DNA: TGTGCCAGCAGCGCCTCGTGGAGATACACCTTC; CDR3 protein: CASSASWRYTF
CDR3 length: 15; J gene: TRBJ2-3; clone size: few; V gene: TRBV20-1; D gene: TRBD2; CDR3 DNA: TGCAGTGCTAGCCCACTAGCGGGAAGCACAGATACGCAGTATTTT; CDR3 protein: CSASPLAGSTDTQYF
CDR3 length: 17; J gene: TRBJ1-1; clone size: few; V gene: TRBV11-2; D gene: TRBD1; CDR3 DNA: TGTGCCAGCAGCTACTACAGGACAGGGGGTACGGCCACTGAAGCTTTCTTT; CDR3 protein: CASSYYRTGGTATEAFF
CDR3 length: 16; J gene: TRBJ2-3; clone size: few; V gene: TRBV28; D gene: TRBD2; CDR3 DNA: TGTGCCAGCACCCGCGCCAGCGCGGGGGGGGAAGATACGCAGTATTTT; CDR3 protein: CASTRASAGGEDTQYF
CDR3 length: 15; J gene: TRBJ2-3; clone size: NA; V gene: TRBV5-1; D gene: TRBD2; CDR3 DNA: TGCGCCAGCAGCCGCGGGACTAGCGGGAGAGATACGCAGTATTTT; CDR3 protein: CASSRGTSGRDTQYF
CDR3 length: 13; J gene: TRBJ1-1; clone size: NA; V gene: TRBV6-2/TRBV6-3; D gene: NA; CDR3 DNA: TGTGCCAGCAGTTACCCGGACCGTTCTGAAGCTTTCTTT; CDR3 protein: CASSYPDRSEAFF
CDR3 length: 15; J gene: TRBJ2-3; clone size: NA; V gene: TRBV29-1; D gene: NA; CDR3 DNA: TGCAGCGCCCCCCCCGCGGGGCCTAGCACAGATACGCAGTATTTT; CDR3 protein: CSAPPAGPSTDTQYF
CDR3 length: 15; J gene: TRBJ1-1; clone size: many; V gene: TRBV12-3/TRBV12-4; D gene: TRBD1; CDR3 DNA: TGTGCCAGCAGTCTGCCCGGGACAGGGGGCGCGGAAGCTTTCTTT; CDR3 protein: CASSLPGTGGAEAFF
CDR3 length: 13; J gene: TRBJ1-1; clone size: few; V gene: TRBV6-2/TRBV6-3; D gene: NA; CDR3 DNA: TGTGCCAGCAGTCCCAAGGAGCACGCTGAAGCTTTCTTT; CDR3 protein: CASSPKEHAEAFF
CDR3 length: 13; J gene: TRBJ1-5; clone size: few; V gene: TRBV7-8; D gene: NA; CDR3 DNA: TGTGCCAGCAGCTCATATATATATCAGCCCCAGCATTTT; CDR3 protein: CASSSYIYQPQHF
CDR3 length: 17; J gene: TRBJ2-3; clone size: NA; V gene: TRBV4-3; D gene: TRBD2; CDR3 DNA: TGCGCCAGCAGCCAAGGTGGAGCGGGGACTAGCACAGATACGCAGTATTTT; CDR3 protein: CASSQGGAGTSTDTQYF
CDR3 length: 12; J gene: TRBJ2-5; clone size: few; V gene: TRBV10-3; D gene: NA; CDR3 DNA: TGTGCCATCAGCAACAGGGAAGAGACCCAGTACTTC; CDR3 protein: CAISNREETQYF
CDR3 length: 15; J gene: TRBJ1-6; clone size: few; V gene: TRBV7-8; D gene: TRBD1; CDR3 DNA: TGTGCCAGCAGCACCCGGACAGGCCAAAATTCACCCCTCCACTTT; CDR3 protein: CASSTRTGQNSPLHF
CDR3 length: 16; J gene: TRBJ1-5; clone size: NA; V gene: TRBV7-8; D gene: NA; CDR3 DNA: TGTGCCAGCAGCTTAGCCGGTGATCTGCCGGGTCAGCCCCAGCATTTT; CDR3 protein: CASSLAGDLPGQPQHF
CDR3 length: 16; J gene: TRBJ2-1; clone size: few; V gene: TRBV12-3/TRBV12-4; D gene: TRBD1; CDR3 DNA: TGTGCCAGCAGTCCCCAGACAGGGGTGGGAAACAATGAGCAGTTCTTC; CDR3 protein: CASSPQTGVGNNEQFF
CDR3 length: 13; J gene: TRBJ1-5; clone size: few; V gene: TRBV6-1; D gene: NA; CDR3 DNA: TGTGCCAGCAGCACCTCAGGGGCTCAGCCCCAGCATTTT; CDR3 protein: CASSTSGAQPQHF
CDR3 length: 16; J gene: TRBJ2-1; clone size: few; V gene: TRBV18; D gene: TRBD2; CDR3 DNA: TGTGCCAGCTCACCACTCCTAGCGGGGACTTACAATGAGCAGTTCTTC; CDR3 protein: CASSPLLAGTYNEQFF
CDR3 length: 13; J gene: TRBJ1-5; clone size: NA; V gene: TRBV20-1; D gene: NA; CDR3 DNA: TGCGGTGTTTCTGGAGGGGCGGAACAGCCCCAGCATTTT; CDR3 protein: CGVSGGAEQPQHF
CDR3 length: 13; J gene: TRBJ2-7; clone size: NA; V gene: TRBV25-1; D gene: NA; CDR3 DNA: TGTGCCAGCAGTGAATATCCAGACTACGAGCAGTACTTC; CDR3 protein: CASSEYPDYEQYF
CDR3 length: 13; J gene: TRBJ2-5; clone size: few; V gene: TRBV5-6; D gene: NA; CDR3 DNA: TGTGCCAGCAGCTTATCAGGGGCCCAGACCCAGTACTTC; CDR3 protein: CASSLSGAQTQYF
CDR3 length: 14; J gene: TRBJ2-5; clone size: few; V gene: TRBV6-2/TRBV6-3; D gene: NA; CDR3 DNA: TGTGCCAGCAGTTACTCGGGGACTGGAGAGACCCAGTACTTC; CDR3 protein: CASSYSGTGETQYF